The 24 T cell receptor beta chains below all came from one sample that was sequenced in a study of blood T cells in healthy people across ages. Using a J-beta primer mix together with a sample-barcoded 5' primer, a second PCR was run for 7 to 11 cycles. MiXCR, applied by TCRdb to the 5' RACE reads, yields one record per CDR3 protein. The sample holds about 780,000 distinct CDR3 sequences, 35% to 50% seen once. The material sequenced was blood. The receptors stem from a man older than 75 in good health.

The chain is built from TRBV11-3 and TRBJ2-7; TRBD1 matches at 8 bases. CDR1 and CDR2 from the germline V gene are SGHNT and YENEEA. V was pared by 1 base and J by 7 bases, with 12 bases of the junction left unmatched. The CDR3 has 16 amino acids. CDR3 sequence reads: CASSLGGTGVYLEQYF. CDR3 in DNA: TGTGCCAGCAGCTTAGGGGGGACAGGAGTGTATTTGGAGCAGTACTTC.

There are a few counts of this clonotype. This may stem from a read error, because a much larger clone lies one nucleotide away. The rearrangement uses TRBV2 and TRBJ2-7, with D perhaps TRBD1 or TRBD2 (7 bases each). This CDR3 has 17 residues. Per germline, CDR1 SNHLY and CDR2 FYNNEI. The germline V and J ends were trimmed by 7 bases and 3 bases, with 25 bases remaining between them. CDR3 sequence: CASNRGLFAGEDYEQYF. The CDR3 DNA is TGTGCCAGCAATAGGGGGCTCTTCGCGGGAGAAGACTACGAGCAGTACTTC.

The chain carries TRBV28 and TRBJ2-7; D uncertain. Germline assignment: CDR1 MDHEN and CDR2 SYDVKM. CDR3 length: 12 residues. Trimming took 3 bases from V and 6 from J, leaving 9 bases between them. CDR3 DNA sequence: TGTGCCAGCAGTTTTAGGCAGAGCGAGCAGTACTTC. Translating gives CASSFRQSEQYF.

On this clonotype itself: One end of the junction fails to match germline, which may point to a read error. The chain joins TRBV20-1 to TRBJ2-3, with D perhaps matching TRBD1 (6 bases). The length of the CDR3 is 14 residues. The V gene's germline CDR1 is DFQATT and CDR2 SNEGSKA (reference sequence). The CDR3 region is CSGGGLGSIDTQYF. CDR3 nucleotides: TGCAGTGGAGGGGGTTTGGGGAGCATAGATACGCAGTATTTT.

This chain uses TRBV7-2 with TRBJ1-4; D unclear. The germline V and J ends were trimmed by 3 bases and 1 base, with 9 bases remaining between them. This CDR3 spans 15 amino acids. Germline lookup yields CDR1 SGHTA and CDR2 FQGNSA. The CDR3 nucleotides read TGTGCCAGCAGCTTTGGGTGGATAACTAATGAAAAACTGTTTTTT. Protein: CASSFGWITNEKLFF.

The chain carries TRBV6-6 and TRBJ2-7, with 7 bases matching TRBD1. The CDR3 is 14 amino acids. With V trimmed by 6 bases and J by 2 bases, 7 bases remained unmatched. In germline, CDR1 is MNHNY, CDR2 SVGAGI (reference sequence). CDR3 in DNA: TGTGCCAGCAGACCGGGACAGAGGACCTACGAGCAGTACTTC. This codes for CASRPGQRTYEQYF.

The rearrangement uses TRBV3-1 and TRBJ2-1; weak D call: TRBD1 (6 bases). Germline CDR1 reads LGHDT; CDR2 reads YNNKEL (reference sequence). Trimming took 4 bases from V and 15 from J, leaving 13 bases between them. This CDR3 has 11 residues. The CDR3: CASSPSGHLFF. The CDR3 region has the DNA TGTGCCAGCAGCCCCTCGGGACACCTGTTCTTC.

In this sample, this clonotype turned up a few times. V gene TRBV10-3 combines with J gene TRBJ2-5; 14 bases line up with TRBD2. After removal of 0 bases from V and 11 bases from J, the junction contained 23 bases not matched to a gene. Germline V gene data show CDR1 as ENHRY and CDR2 as SYGVKD. The CDR3 has 21 residues. The CDR3 protein is CAISESIQETSGRGSYNEQYF. CDR3 DNA: TGTGCCATCAGTGAGTCGATCCAGGAGACTAGCGGGAGGGGATCCTACAATGAGCAGTACTTC.

The rearrangement links TRBV5-1 to TRBJ2-3; tentatively, D is TRBD1 (6 bases). CDR1 SGHRS and CDR2 YFSETQ come from the germline V gene. Trimming left V 0 bases short and J 1 base short, with 9 bases between. This CDR3 contains 15 residues. DNA of the CDR3: TGCGCCAGCAGCTTGGAACAGGGCCGCACAGATACGCAGTATTTT. Translated: CASSLEQGRTDTQYF.

This clonotype was seen only a few times. The rearrangement links TRBV3-1 to TRBJ1-1; 9 bases agree with TRBD1. The length of the CDR3 is 14 residues. CDR1 is LGHDT and CDR2 is YNNKEL in the germline V gene (reference sequence). V trimming: 4 bases; J trimming: 5 bases; junction bases outside the gene matches: 5. The CDR3 region has the DNA TGTGCCAGCAGCCGGGGACAGGGCGTGACTGAAGCTTTCTTT. This gives the protein CASSRGQGVTEAFF.

V usage is TRBV20-1 and J usage is TRBJ2-1; 8 nucleotides align to TRBD2. The J segment lost 10 bases and the V segment lost 3 bases, leaving 8 bases of the junction unmatched. The length of the CDR3 is 13 residues. Germline V lookup: CDR1 DFQATT, CDR2 SNEGSKA (reference sequence). The CDR3 DNA reads TGCAGTGCTAGGCCGGGACTAGTAGACGAGCAGTTCTTC. This translates into CSARPGLVDEQFF.

The chain carries TRBV7-2 and TRBJ2-7, with no clear D. The CDR3 runs 15 residues. The germline V gene encodes CDR1 SGHTA and CDR2 FQGNSA. Trimming pared 1 base from V and 3 bases from J, leaving 13 bases between. CDR3 DNA sequence: TGTGCCAGCAGCTTAGATTGGAGTCCACACTACGAGCAGTACTTC. Translated, it gives CASSLDWSPHYEQYF.

This chain connects TRBV21-1 to TRBJ1-5; TRBD1 is the table's D call, not checked against the DNA. TRBV21-1 is described as a pseudogene. This CDR3 contains 14 residues. The CDR3 DNA follows: TGTGCCAGCACCATGACACAGGGGTTGTCAGCCCAGCATTTT. Amino acids: CASTMTQGLSAQHF.

The chain has TRBV20-1 and TRBJ2-3; no clear D gene. Deletions cut 3 bases from V and 5 bases from J, with 21 bases between. The germline V gene has CDR1 DFQATT and CDR2 SNEGSKA (reference sequence). CDR3 length: 16 amino acids. The CDR3 loop is CSASSQVRRTRDTQYF. CDR3 in DNA: TGCAGTGCTAGCTCCCAGGTTCGCCGGACCCGAGATACGCAGTATTTT.

The chain carries TRBV25-1 and TRBJ2-4; D uncertain. Trimming stripped 3 bases from V and 13 bases from J, with 16 bases between. Germline-derived CDR1 and CDR2 are MGHDK and SYGVNS. The CDR3 has 13 residues. The CDR3 nucleotides are TGTGCCAGCAGTGACACACAGCGCGCGTCCCAGTACTTC. This translates into CASSDTQRASQYF.

The CDR3: CASSQGTSGSPYNEQFF. The CDR3 bases are TGCGCCAGCAGCCAAGGGACTAGCGGGAGCCCTTACAATGAGCAGTTCTTC. J is TRBJ2-1 and V is TRBV4-3; 13 bases fit TRBD2. The CDR3 has 17 residues. V was clipped by 1 base and J by 4 bases; unmatched bases: 4. Looked up from germline, CDR1 is LGHNA and CDR2 is YSLEER.

Notes on this clonotype: A read error is possible here, since a much larger clone lies one base away. This chain connects TRBV9 to TRBJ2-5; D may be TRBD2 (5 bases). CDR3 length: 16 amino acids. V lost 4 bases to trimming and J lost 3 bases, with 19 bases between them. From germline, CDR1 is SGDLS and CDR2 YYNGEE. The CDR3 here is CASSSNGRAEKETQYF. In DNA form, the CDR3 reads TGTGCCAGCAGCTCCAATGGACGAGCGGAAAAAGAGACCCAGTACTTC.

The chain recombines TRBV27 with TRBJ2-6; D is unclear. This CDR3 contains 14 residues. The V end lost 10 bases, the J end lost 0 bases, and 10 bases lay between the germline ends. Germline values: CDR1 MNHEY, CDR2 SMNVEV (reference sequence). In DNA form, the CDR3 reads TGTGCCACCCGCCCGGCCTCTGGGGCCAACGTCCTGACTTTC. Translation: CATRPASGANVLTF.

This clonotype has just a few counts. The chain uses TRBV12-3 or TRBV12-4 and TRBJ2-1; 9 bases match TRBD2. This CDR3 comprises 17 residues. Trimming cost V 5 bases and J 0 bases; bases outside gene matches: 8. The CDR3 sequence: CASSPMGLAGSYNEQFF. DNA of the CDR3: TGTGCCAGCAGTCCGATGGGACTAGCAGGCTCCTACAATGAGCAGTTCTTC.

This clonotype was counted many times. A much larger clone differs by one base, so this may be a read error. The chain combines TRBV12-3 or TRBV12-4 with TRBJ2-7; D is unclear. V lost 5 bases and J 4 bases, leaving 12 bases between the germline ends. The CDR3 extends over 13 amino acids. The CDR3 DNA sequence: TGTGCCAGCAGTCGGTCTGGCGCGTACGAGCAGTACTTC. Its translation: CASSRSGAYEQYF.

This clonotype has ten or more counts. The chain has TRBV6-2 or TRBV6-3 and TRBJ2-7, with D unclear. The CDR3 has 12 amino acids. Germline lookup yields CDR1 MNHEY and CDR2 SVGEGT. V lost 7 bases to trimming and J lost 2 bases, with 9 bases between them. The CDR3 region is CASTHRPYEQYF. CDR3 nucleotide sequence: TGTGCCAGCACCCACCGGCCCTACGAGCAGTACTTC.

The chain couples TRBV7-2 to TRBJ2-7; the match to TRBD2 covers 8 bases. The length of the CDR3 is 18 residues. V lost 0 bases, J lost 2 bases, and 12 bases stayed unmatched. CDR1 and CDR2 from the germline V gene are SGHTA and FQGNSA. The CDR3 coding sequence is TGTGCCAGCAGCTTAGCCCCTCTCGGGGGGGCGCAGGCCTACGAGCAGTACTTC. Its protein is CASSLAPLGGAQAYEQYF.

The V and J genes are TRBV29-1 and TRBJ2-7; 7 nucleotides align to TRBD1. The ends lost 6 bases at V and 3 bases at J; junction bases unmatched: 8. Germline loops: CDR1 SQVTM, CDR2 ANQGSEA. The CDR3 totals 13 residues. DNA for the CDR3: TGCAGCGTGCTGGGACAGTCCCTCTACGAGCAGTACTTC. Translated, it gives CSVLGQSLYEQYF.

Remarks on this clonotype: A much bigger clone sits one base away, suggesting this may be a read error. The J gene is TRBJ2-7, the V gene TRBV16; D unresolved. Trimming shortened V by 5 bases and J by 0 bases, and 11 bases separated the two germline ends. From germline, CDR1 is KGHSY and CDR2 FQNENV. This CDR3 has 14 residues. The CDR3 DNA reads as TGTGCCAGCAGCTCAAGCACGAGCTCCTACGAGCAGTACTTC. Protein: CASSSSTSSYEQYF.